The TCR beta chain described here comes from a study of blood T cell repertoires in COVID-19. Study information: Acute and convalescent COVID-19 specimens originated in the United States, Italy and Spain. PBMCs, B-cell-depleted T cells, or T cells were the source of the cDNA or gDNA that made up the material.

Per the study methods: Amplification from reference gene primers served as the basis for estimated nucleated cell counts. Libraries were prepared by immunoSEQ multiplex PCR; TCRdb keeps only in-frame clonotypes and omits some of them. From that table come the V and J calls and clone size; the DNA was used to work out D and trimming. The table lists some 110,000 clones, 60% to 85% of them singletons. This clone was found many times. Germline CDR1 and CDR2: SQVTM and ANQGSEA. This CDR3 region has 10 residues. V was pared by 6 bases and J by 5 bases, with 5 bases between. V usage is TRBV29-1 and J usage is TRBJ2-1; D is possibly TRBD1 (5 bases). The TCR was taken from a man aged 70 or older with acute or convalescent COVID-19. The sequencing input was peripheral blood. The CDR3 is CSVGDNEQFF. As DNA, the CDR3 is TGCAGCGTAGGGGACAATGAGCAGTTCTTC.